This T cell receptor beta chain is from a study of blood T cell repertoires in COVID-19. Germline-derived CDR1 and CDR2 are SGHRS and YFSETQ. Trimming took 4 bases from V and 8 from J; bases not matched to a gene: 11. The CDR3 runs to 14 residues. In the authors' methods: Estimation of nucleated cell counts relied on the amplification of reference gene primers. The table came from immunoSEQ multiplex PCR; TCRdb's copy has only in-frame clones and leaves some out. V, J and clone size reflect that table, while D and trimming were determined from the DNA. The sample holds some 180,000 clones; about 78% are singletons and the top ten take roughly 7.8%.

This chain joins TRBV5-1 and TRBJ1-1; TRBD1 aligns across 7 bases. The sequence was collected from a woman aged 45-65 years with active or convalescent COVID-19. The sample was peripheral blood. The CDR3 DNA reads TGCGCCAGCAGCCCAGACAGGGAAGGGCGCGAAGCTTTCTTT. Its translation: CASSPDREGREAFF. The entire variable domain, with the rest obtained from reference TRBV5-1 and TRBJ1-1, is as follows: KAGVTQTPRYLIKTRGQQVTLSCSPISGHRSVSWYQQTPGQGLQFLFEYFSETQRNKGNFPGRFSGRQFSNSRSEMNVSTLELGDSALYLCASSPDREGREAFFGQGTRLTVV.